The TCR beta chain under discussion was sequenced for a study of early T cells in non-severe SARS-CoV-2 infection. Study in general: Sequenced material consisted of bulk RNA (from unsorted whole blood), and chains were unpaired. Regarding the study as a whole: Matching results from VDJdb favored anti-spike CD8 responses, leaving private and CD4 specificities undetected.

CDR1 and CDR2 (germline): DFQATT, SNEGSKA (reference sequence). The CDR3 loop spans 14 amino acids. V gave up 0 bases and J gave up 10 bases, with 15 bases separating them. The sample holds many counts of this clonotype. Its antigen is still unknown. Unique molecular identifiers were attached to individual cDNA molecules. In TCRdb, the 5' RACE reads were re-called with MiXCR into one record per CDR3 protein. The sample includes about 70,000 distinct CDR3 sequences, 9.5% to 15% of them seen just once. The rearrangement uses TRBV20-1 and TRBJ1-4; D gene unclear. This clonotype was sampled from an adult who was a healthcare worker with PCR-confirmed SARS-CoV-2 infection or an uninfected control (not recorded which). Sequenced input: whole blood. CDR3 amino acids: CSARDGLLDGKLFF. The CDR3 nucleotides read TGCAGTGCTAGAGATGGACTGCTAGACGGAAAACTGTTTTTT.